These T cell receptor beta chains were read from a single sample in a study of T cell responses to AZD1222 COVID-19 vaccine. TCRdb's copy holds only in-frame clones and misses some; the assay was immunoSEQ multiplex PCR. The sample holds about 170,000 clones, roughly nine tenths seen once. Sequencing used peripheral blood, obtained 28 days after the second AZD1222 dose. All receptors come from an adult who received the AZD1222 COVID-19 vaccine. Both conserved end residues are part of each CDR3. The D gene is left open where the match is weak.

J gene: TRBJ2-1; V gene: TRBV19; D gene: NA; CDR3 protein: CASSIGGNEQFF
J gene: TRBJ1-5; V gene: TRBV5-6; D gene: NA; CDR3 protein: CASSLGPYQPQHF
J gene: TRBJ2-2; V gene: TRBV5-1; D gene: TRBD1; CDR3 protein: CASRTGEAGELFF
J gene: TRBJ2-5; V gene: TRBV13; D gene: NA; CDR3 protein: CASSSTNHLGGRMETQYF
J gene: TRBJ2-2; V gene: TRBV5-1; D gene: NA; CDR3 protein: CASSPSGFNTGELFF
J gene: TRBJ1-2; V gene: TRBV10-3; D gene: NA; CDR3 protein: CAISPDRDGYTF
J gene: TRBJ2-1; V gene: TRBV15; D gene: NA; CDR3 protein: CATRGGPPLLYNEQFF
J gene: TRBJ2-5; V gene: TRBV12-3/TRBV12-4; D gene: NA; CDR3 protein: CASSSAGKEAQYF
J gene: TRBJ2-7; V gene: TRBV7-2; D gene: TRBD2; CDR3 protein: CASSSSGGLTHYEQYF
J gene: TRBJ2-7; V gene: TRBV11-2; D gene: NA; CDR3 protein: CASSLIVTYEQYF
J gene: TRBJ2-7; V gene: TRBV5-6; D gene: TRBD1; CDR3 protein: CASRIWDRAYYEQYF
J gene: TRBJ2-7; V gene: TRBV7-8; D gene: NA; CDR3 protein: CASQRDRSYEQYF
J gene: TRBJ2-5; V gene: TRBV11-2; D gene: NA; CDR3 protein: CATSIGQRRETQYF
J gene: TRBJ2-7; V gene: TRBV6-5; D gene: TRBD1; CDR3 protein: CASSFPGQGGDEQYF